This T cell receptor (beta chain) comes out of a study of blood T cell repertoires in COVID-19. Study-level information: Researchers got acute and convalescent COVID-19 samples from the United States, Italy and Spain. The cDNA or gDNA used as material had been derived from T cells, B-cell-depleted T cells, or PBMCs.

Original processing methods: For nucleated cells, counts were estimated from reference gene primer amplification. Measured with immunoSEQ multiplex PCR; TCRdb has only the in-frame clones, and not every one. The D gene and trimming were derived from the DNA, and the V and J assignments and clone size from that table. Found here are under 150,000 clones, approximately 90% of them singletons; the top ten hold approximately 8%. This TCR was sampled from a man between 45 and 60 years old with acute or convalescent COVID-19. The sample comprised peripheral blood.

The chain's CDR3 is CASSLGQMNYEQYF. The CDR3 nucleotides read TGTGCCAGCAGCTTGGGACAGATGAACTACGAGCAGTACTTC. The V call is TRBV5-6, the J call TRBJ2-7; weak D call: TRBD1 (5 bases). V was clipped by 0 bases and J by 3 bases, with 10 bases between them. CDR1 SGHDT and CDR2 YYEEEE come from the germline V gene. The CDR3 contains 14 residues.